The 28 T cell receptor beta chains reported below all come from one sample, sequenced in a study of neurological immune-mediated disorders. TCRdb redid the calling of the 5' RACE reads with MiXCR, one entry per CDR3 protein. The data contain 93,000 or so distinct CDR3 sequences, 11% of them seen just once; the ten biggest clones take up more than 2.5%. Time point indicated: longitudinal time-point 3. The sequenced sample was PBMCs. Source of these receptors: a female donor with HTLV-1-associated myelopathy (HAM/TSP).

This clonotype has a count of ten or more. The chain joins TRBV7-3 to TRBJ2-1; D might be TRBD1 or TRBD2, each matching 5 bases. V shed 0 bases and J shed 4 bases, with 16 bases lying between them. Germline loops: CDR1 SGHTA, CDR2 FQGTGA. This CDR3 has 17 residues. The CDR3 is CASSLTFLAGTYNEQFF. The CDR3 nucleotides are TGTGCCAGCAGCTTAACGTTTTTAGCAGGGACGTACAATGAGCAGTTCTTC. The entire variable domain, with the rest obtained from reference TRBV7-3 and TRBJ2-1, is as follows: GAGVSQTPSNKVTEKGKYVELRCDPISGHTALYWYRQSLGQGPEFLIYFQGTGAADDSGLPNDRFFAVRPEGSVSTLKIQRTERGDSAVYLCASSLTFLAGTYNEQFFGPGTRLTVL.

This clonotype was counted only a few times. The chain employs TRBV18 and TRBJ2-7, with no clear D. The germline V gene has CDR1 KGHSH and CDR2 LQKENI. V was trimmed by 1 base and J by 2 bases, leaving 9 bases between them. The CDR3 loop spans 14 amino acids. CDR3 in DNA: TGTGCCAGCTCACCACAACCGGATACCTACGAGCAGTACTTC. It translates to CASSPQPDTYEQYF.

The sample holds many counts of this clonotype. The chain has TRBV27 and TRBJ2-1, with TRBD1 identical over 12 bases. Unmatched junction bases numbered 12, after V lost 8 bases and J lost 1 base. CDR3 length equals 18 residues. The germline CDR1 and CDR2 sequences are MNHEY and SMNVEV (reference sequence). CDR3 residues: CASGRDRGLQSSYNEQFF. Here the CDR3 DNA reads TGTGCCAGCGGCCGGGACAGGGGGCTACAATCATCCTACAATGAGCAGTTCTTC.

This chain links TRBV5-5 with TRBJ1-5, with 8 bases aligning to TRBD1. This CDR3 has 16 residues. CDR1 and CDR2 from the germline V gene are SGHKS and YYEKEE (reference sequence). The V and J ends lost 4 bases and 2 bases, in that order; junction bases with no gene match: 8. CDR3 DNA: TGTGCCAGCAGCACGACGGACAGGGCAGGCAATCAGCCCCAGCATTTT. Translated, it gives CASSTTDRAGNQPQHF. Using reference TRBV5-5 and TRBJ1-5 for the parts outside the CDR3, the full variable domain is DAGVTQSPTHLIKTRGQQVTLRCSPISGHKSVSWYQQVLGQGPQFIFQYYEKEERGRGNFPDRFSARQFPNYSSELNVNALLLGDSALYLCASSTTDRAGNQPQHFGDGTRLSIL.

This clonotype was detected ten times or more. The gene calls are TRBV20-1 and TRBJ2-3; 9 bases agree with TRBD2. After removal of 8 bases from V and 1 base from J, the junction contained 7 bases not matched to a gene. Germline CDR1 is DFQATT and CDR2 is SNEGSKA (reference sequence). The CDR3 contains 14 residues. CDR3: CSPKAGGGTDTQYF. The CDR3 nucleotides read TGCAGTCCCAAGGCGGGGGGGGGCACAGATACGCAGTATTTT.

This clonotype occurred many times. J is TRBJ2-3 and V is TRBV5-1; D is unclear. The CDR3 is made up of 14 amino acids. Per the germline V gene, CDR1 is SGHRS and CDR2 is YFSETQ. V was cut by 4 bases and J by 2 bases, with 11 bases left in between. CDR3 sequence (DNA): TGCGCCAGCAGCCCCCTCCCCCACACAGATACGCAGTATTTT. Its translation is CASSPLPHTDTQYF.

This clonotype was found a few times. The chain employs TRBV20-1 and TRBJ2-2; the D gene is possibly TRBD2 (5 bases). Germline loops: CDR1 DFQATT, CDR2 SNEGSKA (reference sequence). The CDR3 covers 13 residues. The ends were cut back, 2 bases at V and 5 bases at J, with 9 bases in the middle. The CDR3 DNA follows: TGCAGTGCTAGACTAGGACTGACCGGGGAGCTGTTTTTT. Translated, it gives CSARLGLTGELFF.

This clonotype has ten or more counts. The chain joins TRBV3-1 to TRBJ1-4; D perhaps matches TRBD1 (5 bases). V dropped 0 bases and J dropped 0 bases, with 8 bases sitting between them. The CDR3 has 16 residues. Germline values: CDR1 LGHDT, CDR2 YNNKEL (reference sequence). CDR3 sequence reads: CASSQDRDATNEKLFF. The CDR3 DNA reads as TGTGCCAGCAGCCAAGATCGGGACGCAACTAATGAAAAACTGTTTTTT.

In this sample, this clonotype turned up many times. V is TRBV5-1 and J is TRBJ2-7; D possibly corresponds to TRBD1 (6 bases). There are 14 residues in the CDR3. Germline V gene data show CDR1 as SGHRS and CDR2 as YFSETQ. The germline V and J ends were trimmed by 4 bases and 6 bases, with 17 bases remaining between them. Here the CDR3 reads CASSAHIRQAEQYF. CDR3 coding DNA: TGCGCCAGCAGCGCCCACATAAGACAGGCCGAGCAGTACTTC. Looking up the rest from reference TRBV5-1 and TRBJ2-7 gives the full variable domain: KAGVTQTPRYLIKTRGQQVTLSCSPISGHRSVSWYQQTPGQGLQFLFEYFSETQRNKGNFPGRFSGRQFSNSRSEMNVSTLELGDSALYLCASSAHIRQAEQYFGPGTRLTVT.

This clonotype appeared many times. Germline is not matched at one junction end, which may reflect a read error. This rearrangement joins TRBV9 to TRBJ2-2; D may be TRBD2 (7 bases). The CDR3 extends over 14 amino acids. Germline CDR1 SGDLS, CDR2 YYNGEE. CDR3 sequence reads: CAGSEGGPTGELFF. In nucleotides, the CDR3 is TGTGCCGGCAGCGAGGGGGGGCCGACCGGGGAGCTGTTTTTT. The full variable domain, rest sourced from reference TRBV9 and TRBJ2-2, is DSGVTQTPKHLITATGQRVTLRCSPRSGDLSVYWYQQSLDQGLQFLIQYYNGEERAKGNILERFSAQQFPDLHSELNLSSLELGDSALYFCAGSEGGPTGELFFGEGSRLTVL.

A single count supports this clonotype. The chain links TRBV7-8 to TRBJ2-3; no clear D. This CDR3 spans 13 amino acids. Trimming took 8 bases from V and 5 from J, leaving 14 bases between them. Germline V gives CDR1 SGHVS, CDR2 FQNEAQ. The CDR3 spells CASGVWAQDTQYF. CDR3 bases: TGTGCCAGCGGCGTCTGGGCCCAAGATACGCAGTATTTT.

This clonotype has at least ten counts. The chain carries TRBV7-9 and TRBJ2-2; 11 bases are shared with TRBD2. Germline lookup yields CDR1 SEHNR and CDR2 FQNEAQ (reference sequence). V shed 5 bases and J 10 bases; nucleotides not matched to a gene: 9. This CDR3 has 15 amino acids. CDR3 coding DNA: TGTGCCAGCAGCACGGGACTAGCGGACCTCGAGGAGCTGTTTTTT. This codes for CASSTGLADLEELFF.

This clonotype was seen at least ten times. The chain recombines TRBV5-6 with TRBJ1-2; no clear D. V lost 4 bases, J lost 2 bases, and 12 bases lay in between. This CDR3 spans 14 amino acids. CDR1 and CDR2 from the germline V gene are SGHDT and YYEEEE. The CDR3 protein is CASSALGTNYGYTF. CDR3 DNA sequence: TGTGCCAGCAGCGCGCTGGGAACCAACTATGGCTACACCTTC.

This clonotype has a count of ten or more. This chain joins TRBV5-1 and TRBJ2-1; D is possibly TRBD1 or TRBD2 (6 bases each). The CDR3 has 17 residues. Trimming shortened V by 2 bases and J by 1 base, and 16 bases separated the two germline ends. From germline, CDR1 is SGHRS and CDR2 YFSETQ. For the CDR3, the DNA is TGCGCCAGCAGCTTTTTTTCTCCGGGGGCGTCCTACAATGAGCAGTTCTTC. Amino acids: CASSFFSPGASYNEQFF. Based on the CDR3 plus reference TRBV5-1 and TRBJ2-1, the full variable domain is KAGVTQTPRYLIKTRGQQVTLSCSPISGHRSVSWYQQTPGQGLQFLFEYFSETQRNKGNFPGRFSGRQFSNSRSEMNVSTLELGDSALYLCASSFFSPGASYNEQFFGPGTRLTVL.

This clonotype was counted ten times or more. The genes are TRBV7-9 and TRBJ2-1, with TRBD1 matching 10 bases. Germline loops: CDR1 SEHNR, CDR2 FQNEAQ (reference sequence). The ends lost 4 bases at V and 9 bases at J; junction bases unmatched: 9. This CDR3 region has 15 residues. The CDR3 reads CASSSPTTGGFEQFF. CDR3 DNA: TGTGCCAGCAGCTCCCCGACGACAGGGGGCTTTGAGCAGTTCTTC.

This clonotype was observed many times. The chain uses TRBV5-1 and TRBJ1-2, with D possibly matching TRBD1 (6 bases). Germline V gene sequence: CDR1 SGHRS, CDR2 YFSETQ. This CDR3 is built from 13 residues. V was clipped by 3 bases and J by 2 bases, with 8 bases between them. The CDR3 coding sequence is TGCGCCAGCAGCTATACAGGGAACTATGGCTACACCTTC. This gives the protein CASSYTGNYGYTF.

This clonotype was observed many times. This chain uses TRBV5-6 with TRBJ2-1, with D perhaps matching TRBD2 (6 bases). Germline-derived CDR1 and CDR2 are SGHDT and YYEEEE. CDR3 length: 18 residues. Trimming removed 3 bases from V and 0 bases from J, with 19 bases in between. The CDR3 spells CASSWDLDTSSSYNEQFF. The DNA of the CDR3 is TGTGCCAGCAGCTGGGACTTGGACACTTCGAGCTCCTACAATGAGCAGTTCTTC.

This clonotype was observed at least ten times. J is TRBJ2-7 and V is TRBV12-3 or TRBV12-4; tentative D call: TRBD1 (6 bases). V lost 2 bases and J 7 bases, leaving 15 bases between the germline ends. The CDR3 totals 14 residues. The CDR3 loop reads CASSLSRQAQEQYF. For the CDR3, the DNA is TGTGCCAGCAGTTTATCGCGACAGGCCCAAGAGCAGTACTTC.

At least ten counts were recorded for this clonotype. V and J are TRBV28 and TRBJ1-5; TRBD1 might be the D (5 bases). The CDR3 is made up of 14 amino acids. The V end was cut by 6 bases, the J end by 2 bases, with 11 bases between. Germline V CDR1 and CDR2: MDHEN, SYDVKM. As DNA, the CDR3 is TGTGCCAGCAGCAGAAGAGGGGGCAATCAGCCCCAGCATTTT. This gives the protein CASSRRGGNQPQHF.

This clonotype was recorded many times. V is TRBV20-1 and J is TRBJ1-6; unclear D gene. From germline, CDR1 is DFQATT and CDR2 SNEGSKA (reference sequence). V lost 5 bases to trimming and J lost 5 bases, with 13 bases between them. This CDR3 spans 14 amino acids. The chain's CDR3 is CSALGRKNNSPLHF. The CDR3 DNA reads TGCAGTGCTCTAGGGCGGAAAAATAATTCACCCCTCCACTTT.

Many counts were recorded for this clonotype. The rearrangement links TRBV2 to TRBJ1-5, with D unclear. Germline assignment: CDR1 SNHLY and CDR2 FYNNEI. The V end was cut by 1 base, the J end by 4 bases, with 5 bases between. This CDR3 is built from 13 residues. The CDR3 sequence: CASSEEQNQPQHF. The CDR3 DNA follows: TGTGCCAGCAGTGAAGAGCAGAATCAGCCCCAGCATTTT. Using reference TRBV2 and TRBJ1-5 for the parts outside the CDR3, the full variable domain is EPEVTQTPSHQVTQMGQEVILRCVPISNHLYFYWYRQILGQKVEFLVSFYNNEISEKSEIFDDQFSVERPDGSNFTLKIRSTKLEDSAMYFCASSEEQNQPQHFGDGTRLSIL.

This clonotype was observed at least ten times. The chain links TRBV5-6 to TRBJ2-1; D uncertain. The germline V and J ends were trimmed by 0 bases and 5 bases, with 0 bases remaining between them. CDR1 and CDR2 from the germline V gene are SGHDT and YYEEEE. The CDR3 sequence is 11 residues long. The CDR3 DNA reads as TGTGCCAGCAGCTTGGACAATGAGCAGTTCTTC. The encoded protein is CASSLDNEQFF.

This clonotype was counted at least ten times. V usage is TRBV7-2 and J usage is TRBJ2-7; 7 nucleotides agree with TRBD1. Trimming at V came to 3 bases and at J to 2 bases, leaving 1 base not matched to a gene. The CDR3 contains 13 residues. Germline V gene sequence: CDR1 SGHTA, CDR2 FQGNSA. This CDR3 reads CASSFGQAYEQYF. Written as DNA, the CDR3 is TGTGCCAGCAGCTTCGGACAGGCCTACGAGCAGTACTTC.

About this clonotype itself: A much larger clone differs by one base, so this may be a read error. The chain links TRBV28 to TRBJ1-1; a possible D gene is TRBD1 (5 bases). From germline, CDR1 is MDHEN and CDR2 SYDVKM. This CDR3 has 13 amino acids. CDR3 in amino acids: CASSYRGYTEALF. DNA of the CDR3: TGTGCCAGCAGTTATAGGGGATACACTGAAGCTTTATTT.

The chain combines TRBV10-2 with TRBJ1-3; D is uncertain. Trimming stripped 5 bases from V and 0 bases from J, with 8 bases between. Germline V gene lookup returns CDR1 WSHSY and CDR2 SAAADI. CDR3 length: 14 amino acids. CDR3 bases: TGCGCCAGCAGTTTGACATCCTCTGGAAACACCATATATTTT. Amino acids: CASSLTSSGNTIYF.

Ten or more counts support this clonotype. The V and J genes are TRBV7-9 and TRBJ1-2; no reliable D call. V gave up 5 bases and J gave up 7 bases, with 11 bases separating them. Germline loops: CDR1 SEHNR, CDR2 FQNEAQ (reference sequence). The length of the CDR3 is 12 residues. CDR3: CASSMPPGGYTF. DNA of the CDR3: TGTGCCAGCAGCATGCCCCCGGGTGGCTACACCTTC.

The chain uses TRBV13 and TRBJ2-7, with 12 bases matching TRBD1. Germline V CDR1 and CDR2: PRHDT, FYEKMQ (reference sequence). V lost 5 bases and J lost 9; bases outside the gene matches: 11. The CDR3 consists of 15 residues. This CDR3 is CASSPDPGQGARQYF. Written as DNA, the CDR3 is TGTGCCAGCAGCCCGGACCCGGGACAGGGGGCACGGCAGTACTTC.

This clonotype was seen ten or more times. This chain connects TRBV24-1 to TRBJ2-3, with D perhaps matching TRBD2 (6 bases). The V and J ends lost 4 bases and 2 bases respectively, with 12 bases between them. CDR1 and CDR2 (germline): KGHDR, SFDVKD. CDR3 length equals 15 residues. The CDR3 coding sequence is TGTGCCACCAGTGACCGGACTATTCCCACAGATACGCAGTATTTT. It is translated as CATSDRTIPTDTQYF.